This TCR beta chain was identified during a study of identical twins. In this sample, this clonotype turned up many times. Antigen unknown. Study-level findings and limits: There were fewer insertions in abundant cord blood beta clonotypes, but memory repertoires showed no such pattern. Modeled out-of-frame TCR alpha sharing in monozygotic twins fell below observed levels. The study reached conclusions through statistical analysis that was cross-sectional, not following the same donors.

Unique molecular identifiers were present on the cDNA, which also gained a universal primer site by template switching. TCRdb fed the 5' RACE reads into MiXCR, producing one record per CDR3 protein. The sample holds about 430,000 distinct CDR3 sequences, 18% seen once. The germline gives CDR1 LGHNA, CDR2 YSLEER. The CDR3 has 15 amino acids. V shed 0 bases and J shed 3 bases, with 9 bases lying between them. This receptor was identified in a man between 50 and 59 years old in good health. The rearrangement uses TRBV4-3 and TRBJ1-3; D gene unclear. Sequenced input: naive T cells sorted from blood. The CDR3: CASSQELQRGNTIYF. CDR3 DNA sequence: TGCGCCAGCAGCCAAGAACTACAGCGTGGAAACACCATATATTTT.